The 29 T cell receptor beta chains in this list originate from one sample, sequenced in a study of PD-1 blockade in classical Hodgkin lymphoma. The time point here: newly diagnosed, previously untreated cHL patient sample. Clones were sequenced by immunoSEQ multiplex PCR, and TCRdb holds only the in-frame ones, with some missing. Here the sample spans tens of thousands of clones, over 90% being singletons. The sample was peripheral blood mononuclear cells (PBMCs). The receptors derive from a human donor with classical Hodgkin lymphoma.

The rearrangement joins TRBV28 to TRBJ1-4, with TRBD1 matching 7 bases. V shed 6 bases and J 7 bases; nucleotides not matched to a gene: 8. The germline V gene has CDR1 MDHEN and CDR2 SYDVKM. This CDR3 is built from 14 residues. CDR3 in DNA: TGTGCCAGCAGCCTTAGGGGGCGAGTTGAAAAACTGTTTTTT. Residues: CASSLRGRVEKLFF.

The chain recombines TRBV28 with TRBJ2-4; the match to TRBD1 covers 8 bases. This CDR3 is built from 16 residues. Germline CDR1 is MDHEN and CDR2 is SYDVKM. J gave up 8 bases and V 3 bases, and 12 bases lay outside the gene matches. CDR3 in DNA: TGTGCCAGCAGTTTGGGGACAGGACTACGAGAGGACATTCAGTACTTC. Its protein product is CASSLGTGLREDIQYF. Full variable domain (outside the CDR3, taken from reference TRBV28 and TRBJ2-4): DVKVTQSSRYLVKRTGEKVFLECVQDMDHENMFWYRQDPGLGLRLIYFSYDVKMKEKGDIPEGYSVSREKKERFSLILESASTNQTSMYLCASSLGTGLREDIQYFGAGTRLSVL.

This sequence joins TRBV6-5 and TRBJ2-5; a possible D gene is TRBD1 (5 bases). This CDR3 is built from 14 residues. V lost 0 bases to trimming and J lost 2 bases, with 7 bases between them. Germline lookup yields CDR1 MNHEY and CDR2 SVGAGI. The CDR3 reads CASSYSRQQETQYF. In DNA form, the CDR3 reads TGTGCCAGCAGTTACTCGCGACAGCAAGAGACCCAGTACTTC.

The chain joins TRBV28 to TRBJ1-2; D call uncertain. The length of the CDR3 is 15 residues. Looked up from germline, CDR1 is MDHEN and CDR2 is SYDVKM. V was cut by 2 bases and J by 7 bases, with 17 bases left in between. CDR3 amino acids: CASSLVLAAAGGYTF. The DNA of the CDR3 is TGTGCCAGCAGTTTAGTTTTGGCGGCAGCGGGTGGCTACACCTTC.

This sequence joins TRBV11-3 and TRBJ1-1, with D possibly being TRBD1 (5 bases). The V end lost 8 bases, the J end lost 0 bases, and 7 bases lay between the germline ends. The CDR3 spans 12 residues. Germline V gives CDR1 SGHNT, CDR2 YENEEA. CDR3 residues: CASSGLNTEAFF. The CDR3, as DNA: TGTGCCAGCTCAGGGTTGAACACTGAAGCTTTCTTT.

The chain links TRBV6-5 to TRBJ1-2; no reliable D call. From germline, CDR1 is MNHEY and CDR2 SVGAGI. This CDR3 contains 14 residues. Trimming cost V 2 bases and J 0 bases, with 7 bases left between them. The CDR3 nucleotides read TGTGCCAGCAGTTACAGGCCCCCTAACTATGGCTACACCTTC. Protein sequence: CASSYRPPNYGYTF.

The chain combines TRBV9 with TRBJ1-4; unclear D gene. Trimming shortened V by 0 bases and J by 2 bases, and 8 bases separated the two germline ends. Germline V gives CDR1 SGDLS, CDR2 YYNGEE. The CDR3 covers 15 residues. This chain's CDR3 is CASSVGLGTNEKLFF. The CDR3 DNA reads TGTGCCAGCAGCGTAGGGCTGGGGACTAATGAAAAACTGTTTTTT.

The chain carries TRBV28 and TRBJ2-7; 8 bases match TRBD1. The CDR3 runs 15 residues. In germline, CDR1 is MDHEN, CDR2 SYDVKM. Trimming at V came to 6 bases and at J to 4 bases, leaving 11 bases not matched to a gene. DNA of the CDR3: TGTGCCAGCAGGCCTGGACAGGGCGCCTCGTACGAGCAGTACTTC. It translates to CASRPGQGASYEQYF.

The chain links TRBV27 to TRBJ1-4, with TRBD1 matching over 7 bases. V trimming: 8 bases; J trimming: 6 bases; junction bases outside the gene matches: 6. This CDR3 has 13 residues. Germline CDR1 and CDR2: MNHEY and SMNVEV (reference sequence). CDR3 DNA sequence: TGTGCCAGCCGGGACAGAGGGCATGAAAAACTGTTTTTT. It codes for CASRDRGHEKLFF.

The CDR3 sequence: CASSSGLAGDTLAKNIQYF. In DNA form, the CDR3 reads TGCGCCAGCAGTTCGGGACTAGCGGGGGATACTTTAGCCAAAAACATTCAGTACTTC. The rearrangement links TRBV10-2 to TRBJ2-4; 14 bases match TRBD2. The CDR3 spans 19 residues. The J segment lost 0 bases and the V segment lost 5 bases, leaving 9 bases of the junction unmatched. Germline V gives CDR1 WSHSY, CDR2 SAAADI.

The chain joins TRBV5-1 to TRBJ1-1; D remains ambiguous. Trimming cost V 4 bases and J 1 base, with 8 bases left between them. CDR3 length: 13 residues. Germline V gene sequence: CDR1 SGHRS, CDR2 YFSETQ. The CDR3 DNA sequence: TGCGCCAGCAGCGACATTAGGAACACTGAAGCTTTCTTT. This sequence encodes CASSDIRNTEAFF.

The chain couples TRBV9 to TRBJ1-2; tentative D call: TRBD1 (5 bases). Germline CDR1 SGDLS, CDR2 YYNGEE. V shed 4 bases and J shed 2 bases, with 15 bases lying between them. The CDR3 runs to 15 residues. CDR3 bases: TGTGCCAGCAGCACAACAACAAAGGGGAACTATGGCTACACCTTC. It encodes CASSTTTKGNYGYTF.

The gene calls are TRBV5-1 and TRBJ2-5, with 14 bases fitting TRBD2. The CDR3 contains 16 residues. V lost 4 bases to trimming and J lost 5 bases; unmatched junction nucleotides: 7. Germline assignment: CDR1 SGHRS and CDR2 YFSETQ. The CDR3 coding sequence is TGCGCCAGCAGCAGAGGACTAGCGGGAGGTGTCGAGACCCAGTACTTC. This gives the protein CASSRGLAGGVETQYF.

The gene calls are TRBV6-6 and TRBJ2-7; the match to TRBD1 covers 8 bases. V dropped 4 bases and J dropped 3; count of bases not matched to a gene: 8. Germline V gene sequence: CDR1 MNHNY, CDR2 SVGAGI (reference sequence). The CDR3 has 15 amino acids. The CDR3 region has the DNA TGTGCCAGCAGTTCTCTTCAGGGGGCCTACTACGAGCAGTACTTC. It translates to CASSSLQGAYYEQYF.

This clone appeared a single time. V gene TRBV5-1 combines with J gene TRBJ2-7; no definite D call. Trimming took 0 bases from V and 2 from J, leaving 9 bases between them. CDR1 is SGHRS, CDR2 YFSETQ, per germline. The CDR3 is made up of 14 amino acids. Here the CDR3 DNA reads TGCGCCAGCAGCTTGGCCTCTGGAGCCTACGAGCAGTACTTC. Protein: CASSLASGAYEQYF. Supplemented by reference TRBV5-1 and TRBJ2-7, the full variable domain reads KAGVTQTPRYLIKTRGQQVTLSCSPISGHRSVSWYQQTPGQGLQFLFEYFSETQRNKGNFPGRFSGRQFSNSRSEMNVSTLELGDSALYLCASSLASGAYEQYFGPGTRLTVT.

This clone was detected only once. V usage is TRBV5-1 and J usage is TRBJ2-3, with 7 positions matching TRBD1. Germline CDR1 and CDR2: SGHRS and YFSETQ. With 2 bases clipped from V and 4 bases from J, the junction kept 7 bases outside the gene matches. The CDR3 has 15 amino acids. CDR3 bases: TGCGCCAGCAGCTTTAACAGGGGAACGGCAGATACGCAGTATTTT. Protein: CASSFNRGTADTQYF.

The chain joins TRBV6-4 to TRBJ2-5, with TRBD2 matching 9 bases. Trimming cost V 2 bases and J 4 bases; bases outside gene matches: 20. In germline, CDR1 is MRHNA, CDR2 SNTAGT. This CDR3 contains 20 residues. The CDR3 is CASSDNAGKFNSGRAETQYF. The CDR3 bases are TGTGCCAGCAGTGACAACGCGGGTAAGTTTAATAGCGGGAGAGCAGAGACCCAGTACTTC.

The chain uses TRBV2 and TRBJ1-1; 9 bases match TRBD1. From germline, CDR1 is SNHLY and CDR2 FYNNEI. V was clipped by 7 bases and J by 5 bases; unmatched bases: 5. The CDR3 is 13 residues long. The CDR3 DNA is TGTGCCAGCATTAGACAGGGGGTGACTGAAGCTTTCTTT. Its protein product is CASIRQGVTEAFF.

The chain couples TRBV9 to TRBJ1-3; D gene ambiguous. The CDR3 spans 14 residues. V was shortened by 0 bases and J by 0 bases, with 4 bases between the two germline ends. Germline assignment: CDR1 SGDLS and CDR2 YYNGEE. CDR3: CASSVAPSGNTIYF. Here the CDR3 DNA reads TGTGCCAGCAGCGTAGCGCCCTCTGGAAACACCATATATTTT.

The gene calls are TRBV6-5 and TRBJ1-2; 7 bases fit TRBD1. Germline V gene sequence: CDR1 MNHEY, CDR2 SVGAGI. The CDR3 is made up of 15 amino acids. V lost 6 bases, J lost 1 base, and 8 bases stayed unmatched. The chain's CDR3 is CASSYRQGGNYGYTF. The CDR3 DNA reads TGTGCCAGCAGCTATCGACAGGGAGGTAACTATGGCTACACCTTC.

This clone was observed a handful of times. This chain joins TRBV28 and TRBJ1-5; a possible D gene is TRBD1 (5 bases). The germline V gene encodes CDR1 MDHEN and CDR2 SYDVKM. V was shortened by 1 base and J by 5 bases, with 9 bases between the two germline ends. The CDR3 runs 14 residues. The DNA of the CDR3 is TGTGCCAGCAGTTTATCAGGGATGGATCAGCCCCAGCATTTT. Its translation: CASSLSGMDQPQHF. Full variable domain (missing parts from reference TRBV28 and TRBJ1-5): DVKVTQSSRYLVKRTGEKVFLECVQDMDHENMFWYRQDPGLGLRLIYFSYDVKMKEKGDIPEGYSVSREKKERFSLILESASTNQTSMYLCASSLSGMDQPQHFGDGTRLSIL.

DNA for the CDR3: TGTGCCACAACCGGGACTAGCGCCTACGAGCAGTACTTC. This translates into CATTGTSAYEQYF. The V gene is TRBV6-6, the J gene TRBJ2-7; 10 bases match TRBD2. CDR3 length equals 13 residues. Germline V gene lookup returns CDR1 MNHNY and CDR2 SVGAGI (reference sequence). V shed 10 bases, J shed 2 bases, and the junction held 5 bases outside the gene matches.

The chain has TRBV18 and TRBJ2-7; no reliable D call. The CDR3 is 13 amino acids. Trimming pared 2 bases from V and 5 bases from J, leaving 10 bases between. Germline V gene sequence: CDR1 KGHSH, CDR2 LQKENI. CDR3 DNA sequence: TGTGCCAGCTCACCAAGAGCATACCACGAGCAGTACTTC. This sequence encodes CASSPRAYHEQYF. Variable domain in full (rest from reference TRBV18 and TRBJ2-7): NAGVMQNPRHLVRRRGQEARLRCSPMKGHSHVYWYRQLPEEGLKFMVYLQKENIIDESGMPKERFSAEFPKEGPSILRIQQVVRGDSAAYFCASSPRAYHEQYFGPGTRLTVT.

The V gene is TRBV5-1, the J gene TRBJ1-6; 7 nucleotides match TRBD1. The CDR3 covers 16 residues. Trimming removed 4 bases from V and 3 bases from J; junction bases left unmatched: 7. Germline CDR1 SGHRS, CDR2 YFSETQ. CDR3 nucleotides: TGCGCCAGCAGCCAGGGACAGACTAACTATAATTCACCCCTCCACTTT. Encoded protein: CASSQGQTNYNSPLHF.

The V and J genes are TRBV5-6 and TRBJ1-3; D is unresolved. This CDR3 is built from 16 residues. The V end was cut by 1 base, the J end by 2 bases, with 13 bases between. Germline loops: CDR1 SGHDT, CDR2 YYEEEE. The CDR3 here is CASSLILENPGNTIYF. The CDR3 DNA is TGTGCCAGCAGCTTGATCTTGGAAAACCCTGGAAACACCATATATTTT.

This chain links TRBV29-1 with TRBJ1-4; 7 bases line up with TRBD1. Per the germline V gene, CDR1 is SQVTM and CDR2 is ANQGSEA. The CDR3 spans 14 residues. After removal of 7 bases from V and 6 bases from J, the junction contained 11 bases not matched to a gene. In DNA form, the CDR3 reads TGCAGCGCCCGGAGGGGGACAGTGGATGAAAAACTGTTTTTT. Amino acid sequence: CSARRGTVDEKLFF.

The chain employs TRBV7-2 and TRBJ2-2, with 8 bases aligning to TRBD2. This CDR3 is 17 amino acids long. Unmatched junction bases numbered 11, after V lost 2 bases and J lost 6 bases. Germline CDR1 is SGHTA and CDR2 is FQGNSA. CDR3 coding DNA: TGTGCCAGCAGCTTAAATTGGCGGGAGGAAGTCGCCGGGGAGCTGTTTTTT. This codes for CASSLNWREEVAGELFF.

The genes are TRBV28 and TRBJ1-1; unclear D gene. The germline V and J ends were trimmed by 2 bases and 7 bases, with 5 bases remaining between them. The CDR3 totals 11 residues. CDR1 and CDR2 (germline): MDHEN, SYDVKM. The CDR3 protein is CASSLRREAFF. As DNA, the CDR3 is TGTGCCAGCAGTTTAAGGCGTGAAGCTTTCTTT.

This chain joins TRBV7-8 and TRBJ2-1; 7 bases map to TRBD1. The junction had 16 bases not matched to a gene; V was cut back by 5 bases and J by 3 bases. The CDR3 is 18 amino acids. Germline CDR1 SGHVS, CDR2 FQNEAQ. The chain's CDR3 is CASSHPPLQGPNYNEQFF. The CDR3 coding sequence is TGTGCCAGCAGCCACCCCCCTCTACAGGGGCCCAACTACAATGAGCAGTTCTTC.